The 20 T cell receptor beta chains presented below share a single source sample, sequenced in a study of T cell responses to AZD1222 COVID-19 vaccine. Libraries were prepared by immunoSEQ multiplex PCR; TCRdb keeps only in-frame clonotypes and omits some of them. The table lists approximately 150,000 clones, around 90% of them singletons. This specimen consisted of peripheral blood, obtained 28 days after the second AZD1222 dose. The receptors were gathered from an adult who received the AZD1222 COVID-19 vaccine.

Notes on this clone: One end of the junction is discordant with germline, which a read error may explain. CDR3 sequence reads: CASSYSGTVQDTQYF. In DNA, the CDR3 is TGTGCCAGCAGCTACTCCGGGACAGTGCAAGATACGCAGTATTTT. The chain couples TRBV6-5 to TRBJ2-3, with 7 nucleotides matching TRBD1. The germline CDR1 and CDR2 sequences are MNHEY and SVGAGI. CDR3 length: 15 residues.

The rearrangement uses TRBV4-1 and TRBJ2-1; TRBD2 aligns across 9 bases. V lost 4 bases, J lost 8 bases, and 6 bases stayed unmatched. The CDR3 loop spans 14 amino acids. Germline-derived CDR1 and CDR2 are MGHRA and YSYEKL. The CDR3 DNA reads TGCGCCAGCAGCCTAGCGGGAGCTTCTGATGAGCAGTTCTTC. This codes for CASSLAGASDEQFF.

J is TRBJ2-1 and V is TRBV27, with 9 bases aligning to TRBD1. With V trimmed by 7 bases and J by 6 bases, 7 bases remained unmatched. Germline V gene lookup returns CDR1 MNHEY and CDR2 SMNVEV (reference sequence). The CDR3 length is 14 residues. CDR3 DNA sequence: TGTGCCAGCACAAGGGACAGGGAGGGCAATGAGCAGTTCTTC. Translation: CASTRDREGNEQFF.

The chain employs TRBV13 and TRBJ1-4, with D unclear. CDR1 is PRHDT, CDR2 FYEKMQ, per germline (reference sequence). Trimming left V 2 bases short and J 7 bases short, with 8 bases between. This CDR3 region has 13 residues. This CDR3 is CASSLRGSEKLFF. CDR3 in DNA: TGTGCCAGCAGCTTACGTGGGAGTGAAAAACTGTTTTTT.

This clone has just one count. The chain joins TRBV12-3 or TRBV12-4 to TRBJ1-1; D may be TRBD1 (5 bases). The CDR3 is 12 amino acids. Trimming stripped 6 bases from V and 1 base from J, with 6 bases between. The CDR3 spells CASRGRNTEAFF. In DNA form, the CDR3 reads TGTGCCAGCAGGGGACGGAACACTGAAGCTTTCTTT.

The chain carries TRBV28 and TRBJ1-4; 8 bases are shared with TRBD1. The CDR3 totals 15 residues. With V trimmed by 4 bases and J by 11 bases, 12 bases remained unmatched. CDR1 is MDHEN and CDR2 is SYDVKM in the germline V gene. In DNA form, the CDR3 reads TGTGCCAGCAGTTCCCAGACAGGGGCGACCTCGAAACTGTTTTTT. Translated: CASSSQTGATSKLFF.

The sample holds one count of this clone. This chain uses TRBV4-1 with TRBJ1-4; D remains ambiguous. This CDR3 is built from 15 residues. Deletions cut 4 bases from V and 4 bases from J, with 13 bases between. The germline V gene has CDR1 MGHRA and CDR2 YSYEKL. This CDR3 reads CASSPILGRNEKLFF. Written as DNA, the CDR3 is TGCGCCAGCAGCCCAATATTGGGTCGTAATGAAAAACTGTTTTTT.

The CDR3 loop reads CASRFGVWGYTF. CDR3 bases: TGTGCCAGTCGATTTGGGGTGTGGGGCTACACCTTC. This chain uses TRBV19 with TRBJ1-2; D is unclear. V was shortened by 8 bases and J by 8 bases, with 15 bases between the two germline ends. The germline gives CDR1 LNHDA, CDR2 SQIVND (reference sequence). This CDR3 spans 12 amino acids.

V is TRBV18 and J is TRBJ1-1; tentatively, D is TRBD1 (6 bases). This CDR3 region has 15 residues. V gave up 2 bases and J gave up 1 base, with 11 bases separating them. Looked up from germline, CDR1 is KGHSH and CDR2 is LQKENI. The CDR3, as DNA: TGTGCCAGCTCACCAACACAGGGTACGAACACTGAAGCTTTCTTT. Amino acid sequence: CASSPTQGTNTEAFF.

J is TRBJ1-6 and V is TRBV2, with D tentatively TRBD1 (5 bases). The CDR3 has 16 amino acids. The germline gives CDR1 SNHLY, CDR2 FYNNEI. Trimming left V 0 bases short and J 10 bases short, with 16 bases between. Here the CDR3 reads CASSEALKGLGSPLHF. The CDR3, as DNA: TGTGCCAGCAGTGAAGCGCTGAAGGGGCTGGGGTCACCCCTCCACTTT.

The chain has TRBV4-1 and TRBJ1-3, with D perhaps TRBD1 (5 bases). The germline gives CDR1 MGHRA, CDR2 YSYEKL. This CDR3 has 15 amino acids. V gave up 6 bases and J gave up 7 bases, with 19 bases separating them. The CDR3 here is CASSLAGGPSNTIYF. The DNA for the CDR3 is TGCGCCAGCAGTCTCGCGGGGGGTCCATCTAACACCATATATTTT.

J is TRBJ1-6 and V is TRBV7-9; D possibly corresponds to TRBD1 (5 bases). V was cut by 5 bases and J by 5 bases, with 7 bases left in between. Germline CDR1 SEHNR, CDR2 FQNEAQ (reference sequence). This CDR3 region has 13 residues. The CDR3 sequence: CASSTTDNSPLHF. The CDR3 nucleotides are TGTGCCAGCAGCACGACAGATAATTCACCCCTCCACTTT.

The chain couples TRBV7-9 to TRBJ1-1, with a possible D match to TRBD1 (5 bases). The V gene lost 6 bases and the J gene lost 1 base, with 15 bases spanning the gap. The CDR3 is 15 amino acids. CDR1 SEHNR and CDR2 FQNEAQ come from the germline V gene (reference sequence). CDR3 in amino acids: CASSRGSGGNTEAFF. In DNA, the CDR3 is TGTGCCAGCAGTCGCGGGAGTGGGGGGAACACTGAAGCTTTCTTT.

The chain has TRBV4-1 and TRBJ1-1; a possible D gene is TRBD1 (5 bases). CDR3 length: 16 residues. V lost 4 bases, J lost 4 bases, and 19 bases lay in between. From germline, CDR1 is MGHRA and CDR2 YSYEKL. CDR3 region: CASSPPYYGGTTEAFF. CDR3 nucleotide sequence: TGCGCCAGCAGCCCACCCTATTATGGGGGAACCACTGAAGCTTTCTTT.

The chain has TRBV5-1 and TRBJ1-4, with 7 bases lining up with TRBD1. CDR3 length: 14 residues. V lost 4 bases, J lost 3 bases, and 3 bases stayed unmatched. The V gene's germline CDR1 is SGHRS and CDR2 YFSETQ. CDR3 DNA sequence: TGCGCCAGCAGCCCACAGGGGCCTAATGAAAAACTGTTTTTT. This gives the protein CASSPQGPNEKLFF. Full variable domain (missing parts from reference TRBV5-1 and TRBJ1-4): KAGVTQTPRYLIKTRGQQVTLSCSPISGHRSVSWYQQTPGQGLQFLFEYFSETQRNKGNFPGRFSGRQFSNSRSEMNVSTLELGDSALYLCASSPQGPNEKLFFGSGTQLSVL.

CDR3 amino acids: CASSGGRSGYTF. In DNA, the CDR3 is TGTGCCAGCAGCGGCGGCCGTAGCGGCTACACCTTC. V is TRBV2 and J is TRBJ1-2; D uncertain. The CDR3 consists of 12 residues. V was shortened by 6 bases and J by 8 bases, with 13 bases between the two germline ends. CDR1 and CDR2 from the germline V gene are SNHLY and FYNNEI.

This chain connects TRBV7-9 to TRBJ1-1; unclear D gene. Germline V gene data show CDR1 as SEHNR and CDR2 as FQNEAQ (reference sequence). The CDR3 extends over 12 amino acids. V was clipped by 9 bases and J by 4 bases, with 12 bases between them. In nucleotides, the CDR3 is TGTGCCAGTTCCGAGGCTACCACTGAAGCTTTCTTT. Amino acid sequence: CASSEATTEAFF.

The chain uses TRBV5-1 and TRBJ2-3, with 7 bases that match TRBD1. Trimming cost V 4 bases and J 1 base; bases outside gene matches: 9. CDR1 SGHRS and CDR2 YFSETQ come from the germline V gene. The CDR3 is made up of 16 amino acids. CDR3 residues: CASSPLKGAGTDTQYF. The CDR3 DNA reads as TGCGCCAGCAGCCCGTTAAAGGGGGCCGGCACAGATACGCAGTATTTT.

The chain recombines TRBV28 with TRBJ1-1; D remains ambiguous. Trimming removed 0 bases from V and 0 bases from J, with 5 bases in between. Germline V CDR1 and CDR2: MDHEN, SYDVKM. The CDR3 runs 14 residues. The CDR3 loop is CASSLWRLNTEAFF. In nucleotides, the CDR3 is TGTGCCAGCAGTTTATGGAGGTTGAACACTGAAGCTTTCTTT.

The rearrangement uses TRBV21-1 and TRBJ2-1; the D call of TRBD2 is as the table states it, not checked on the DNA. TRBV21-1 is termed a pseudogene. The CDR3 contains 15 residues. DNA for the CDR3: TGTGCCAGCAGCAAAGCTACCCGGGTTCGCCATGAGCAGTTCTTC. Protein sequence: CASSKATRVRHEQFF.